This T cell receptor (beta chain) was sequenced during a study of T cell repertoires in cytomegalovirus infection. Overall study: The public TCR beta signatures pointed to both CMV infection and matching HLA type.

TCRdb reanalysed the reads using MiXCR and keeps one entry per CDR3 protein. The sample yields roughly 230,000 distinct CDR3 sequences, approximately 7% seen once. This clonotype was seen many times. Its antigen is as yet unknown. Notes on the study in general: Adding up the frequency of public TCR beta families identified people who carried CMV plus the relevant HLA.

The CDR3 is made up of 15 amino acids. Germline assignment: CDR1 SQVTM and CDR2 ANQGSEA. Trimming took 3 bases from V and 4 from J, leaving 18 bases between them. The rearrangement joins TRBV29-1 to TRBJ2-5; unclear D gene. This sequence originates from a human donor in good health (CMV status not recorded). Some clones in this sample may be carry-over from other donors' samples. Source material: PBMCs. The CDR3 sequence: CSVDRAARQAETQYF. CDR3 sequence (DNA): TGCAGCGTTGACAGAGCTGCCCGTCAGGCAGAGACCCAGTACTTC.